One and the same sample provided the 3 T cell receptor beta chains below, sequenced in a study of blood T cell repertoires in COVID-19. Assay used: immunoSEQ multiplex PCR; TCRdb lists only in-frame clones, some missing. The sample lists 230,000 or so clones; about 90% were seen once. Sequenced: peripheral blood. The source is a man aged 40-49 years with active or convalescent COVID-19.

The chain links TRBV5-4 to TRBJ2-7; D ambiguous. V was pared by 4 bases and J by 3 bases, with 14 bases between. The length of the CDR3 is 14 residues. CDR1 is SGHNT, CDR2 YYREEE, per germline (reference sequence). CDR3 nucleotides: TGTGCCAGCAGCGGCGGATCCCTAGACTACGAGCAGTACTTC. This translates into CASSGGSLDYEQYF.

This clone was counted a single time. The chain couples TRBV27 to TRBJ1-2; 7 bases are shared with TRBD1. CDR1 and CDR2 (germline): MNHEY, SMNVEV (reference sequence). This CDR3 region has 14 residues. V shed 6 bases, J shed 1 base, and the junction held 5 bases outside the gene matches. CDR3 protein: CASRGQSDNYGYTF. CDR3 sequence (DNA): TGTGCCAGCAGGGGACAGTCCGATAACTATGGCTACACCTTC.

The chain recombines TRBV11-2 with TRBJ2-7, with 8 bases fitting TRBD1. The CDR3 extends over 14 amino acids. CDR1 is SGHAT and CDR2 is FQNNGV in the germline V gene. V lost 5 bases and J lost 3; bases outside the gene matches: 6. CDR3 sequence: CASSPTGGGYEQYF. CDR3 bases: TGTGCCAGCAGCCCCACAGGGGGTGGCTACGAGCAGTACTTC.